The 12 T cell receptor beta chains below come from one sample, sequenced in a study of blood T cells in healthy people across ages. Then a second PCR, running about 6 to 11 cycles, was carried out with a sample-barcoded 5' primer and a J-beta primer mix. TCRdb re-called the 5' RACE reads with MiXCR, one entry per CDR3 protein. The sample records hundreds of thousands of distinct CDR3 sequences, more than 20% being singletons. Sequenced sample: blood. The receptors originated from a man between 65 and 85 years old in good health.

This clonotype was counted a few times. The V call is TRBV20-1, the J call TRBJ2-1; 11 bases agree with TRBD2. Germline assignment: CDR1 DFQATT and CDR2 SNEGSKA (reference sequence). The CDR3 is 14 amino acids. V shed 5 bases and J 5 bases; nucleotides not matched to a gene: 5. The CDR3 region is CSAYSGRVDNEQFF. As DNA, the CDR3 is TGCAGTGCTTATAGCGGGAGGGTGGACAATGAGCAGTTCTTC.

The table lists this clonotype with a few counts. One junction end disagrees with the germline gene, perhaps due to a read error. V is TRBV3-1 and J is TRBJ2-1; D is perhaps TRBD2 (6 bases). This CDR3 is 13 amino acids long. CDR1 is LGHDT, CDR2 YNNKEL, per germline (reference sequence). The CDR3 coding sequence is TGTGCCAGCAGCCAAGTTAGCGGAGAAGGTCGGTACTTC. Its protein product is CASSQVSGEGRYF.

The chain is built from TRBV4-2 and TRBJ2-7, with D uncertain. The CDR3 spans 13 residues. Germline V gives CDR1 LGHNA, CDR2 YNFKEQ. The V end lost 3 bases, the J end lost 1 base, and 7 bases lay between the germline ends. The CDR3 region has the DNA TGTGCCAGCAGCCAGTTCGGATCCTACGAGCAGTACTTC. It codes for CASSQFGSYEQYF.

This clonotype has just a few counts. The V call is TRBV2, the J call TRBJ1-1; D uncertain. V was shortened by 2 bases and J by 4 bases, with 11 bases between the two germline ends. Germline-derived CDR1 and CDR2 are SNHLY and FYNNEI. The CDR3 totals 14 residues. CDR3: CASSEKGSSTEAFF. CDR3 DNA: TGTGCCAGCAGTGAAAAGGGCTCGAGCACTGAAGCTTTCTTT.

The gene calls are TRBV5-1 and TRBJ2-1; 7 nucleotides align to TRBD2. Germline values: CDR1 SGHRS, CDR2 YFSETQ. J was trimmed by 6 bases and V by 5 bases; bases with no gene match: 8. The CDR3 length is 14 residues. The chain's CDR3 is CASSIAGVTNEQFF. DNA of the CDR3: TGCGCCAGCAGTATTGCGGGAGTTACCAATGAGCAGTTCTTC.

This clonotype was counted between two and nine times. CDR3 sequence: CSVIKRPRETQYF. CDR3 bases: TGCAGTGTTATCAAGCGTCCTCGAGAGACCCAGTACTTC. The chain is built from TRBV20-1 and TRBJ2-5; D remains ambiguous. CDR3 size: 13 residues. From germline, CDR1 is DFQATT and CDR2 SNEGSKA (reference sequence). Trimming stripped 7 bases from V and 4 bases from J, with 16 bases between.

The CDR3 here is CASSSPEVYEQYF. The CDR3 coding sequence is TGTGCCAGCAGTTCCCCCGAAGTTTACGAGCAGTACTTC. The chain carries TRBV28 and TRBJ2-7; D unclear. This CDR3 contains 13 residues. V was cut by 4 bases and J by 4 bases, with 11 bases left in between. The germline gives CDR1 MDHEN, CDR2 SYDVKM.

The chain carries TRBV20-1 and TRBJ2-6; weak D call: TRBD1 (5 bases). This CDR3 is 20 amino acids long. Trimming shortened V by 6 bases and J by 0 bases, and 27 bases separated the two germline ends. CDR1 DFQATT and CDR2 SNEGSKA come from the germline V gene (reference sequence). CDR3: CSATTVTGAGPYSGANVLTF. CDR3 in DNA: TGCAGTGCAACGACAGTCACAGGAGCCGGACCCTACTCTGGGGCCAACGTCCTGACTTTC.

The chain recombines TRBV6-1 with TRBJ2-4, with TRBD2 as a possible D gene (6 bases). This CDR3 has 16 amino acids. Germline V gives CDR1 MNHNS, CDR2 SASEGT. The V end lost 6 bases, the J end lost 6 bases, and 21 bases lay between the germline ends. The chain's CDR3 is CASSHLSGRRGNIQYF. The CDR3 region has the DNA TGTGCCAGCAGCCACCTCTCTGGGCGGAGGGGAAACATTCAGTACTTC.

CDR3 bases: TGCAGTGCTAGAGGAGAAGGGTATAGTGAAAAACTGTTTTTT. This codes for CSARGEGYSEKLFF. The chain has TRBV20-1 and TRBJ1-4; D unresolved. Trimming cost V 1 base and J 7 bases, with 13 bases left between them. The germline gives CDR1 DFQATT, CDR2 SNEGSKA (reference sequence). This CDR3 is 14 amino acids long.

The sample holds a few counts of this clonotype. V gene TRBV29-1 combines with J gene TRBJ2-4, with 9 bases lining up with TRBD1. The germline V gene encodes CDR1 SQVTM and CDR2 ANQGSEA. Losses at the gene ends were 7 bases for V and 7 bases for J; bases not matched to a gene: 8. The CDR3 runs to 13 residues. The CDR3 here is CSAWTGEGNIQYF. The CDR3 DNA follows: TGCAGCGCTTGGACAGGGGAGGGGAACATTCAGTACTTC.

This chain joins TRBV7-2 and TRBJ2-5; no clear D. The ends were cut back, 2 bases at V and 5 bases at J, with 12 bases in the middle. The CDR3 covers 14 residues. Per germline, CDR1 SGHTA and CDR2 FQGNSA. CDR3 region: CASSLLGYLETQYF. The CDR3 DNA is TGTGCCAGCAGCTTATTAGGCTATTTGGAGACCCAGTACTTC.